Here is one T cell receptor beta chain with its context. The antigen is undetermined. This specimen comes from a study of blood T cells in healthy people across ages. General observations from the study: Diversity figures based on one million T cells were deemed too low. Long-lived donors had more naive CD4+ cells and higher diversity than aged donors. As age increased, TCR beta diversity per million T cells fell in a roughly linear fashion.

Using a J-beta primer mix together with a sample-barcoded 5' primer, a second PCR was run for about 7 to 12 cycles. MiXCR was run by TCRdb on the 5' RACE reads, yielding one entry per CDR3 protein. This table has about 770,000 distinct CDR3 sequences, around 45% appearing once. Trimming cost V 5 bases and J 6 bases, with 17 bases left between them. From germline, CDR1 is SEHNR and CDR2 FQNEAQ (reference sequence). This CDR3 has 15 residues. The chain uses TRBV7-9 and TRBJ2-1, with D tentatively TRBD2 (6 bases). This TCR derives from a man aged 55 to 69 in good health. Sequencing was carried out using blood. The CDR3 coding sequence is TGTGCCAGCAGCCCTGGATCTGGCGGGGTCAATGAGCAGTTCTTC. Translation gives CASSPGSGGVNEQFF.